The rows below give T cell receptor beta chains drawn from one sample of a study of CD8+CD57+ T cells in acquired aplastic anemia. TCRdb passed the reads through MiXCR, listing each CDR3 protein once. The table shows 250,000 to 300,000 distinct CDR3 sequences, with approximately 60% occurring only once. Specimen: sorted CD4+, CD8+, or CD8+CD57+ T cells (not recorded which) from PBMCs. The source is a human donor with aplastic anemia. CDR3s include the opening cysteine and the closing phenylalanine or tryptophan.

v_gene,CDR3aa
TRBV29-1,CSVDESGQGYGYTF
TRBV7-2,CASSSRGRGLSTEAFF
TRBV29-1,CSVRTSGGTSYNEQFF
TRBV10-3,CAIQAGQSNTGELFF
TRBV7-9,CASSLEPGVDEQYF
TRBV14,CASSRGMVDGYTF
TRBV19,CASRGTGGSYNSPLHF
TRBV11-2,CASSSDLAGASAEAFF
TRBV27,CASSPTGKQPQHF
TRBV29-1,CSVVTGSSYEQYF
TRBV2,CASRPQGDEQYF
TRBV15,CATSRGDVGNEQFF
TRBV4-1,CASSQDTSRNEQYF
TRBV7-9,CASSDRGYSNQPQHF
TRBV7-9,CASSLEETLTPQPQHF
TRBV7-2,CASSLGTGSSEQYF
TRBV3-1,CASSQTWTTRVPQYF
TRBV24-1,CATAGGSTDTQYF
TRBV28,CASSLPQRGILLTDTQYF
TRBV9,CASSVGSGRGEEQYF
TRBV12-3/TRBV12-4,CASSLSGGQPQHF
TRBV10-3,CAISDGDTEAFF
TRBV7-3,CASSPLPRDSYNEQFF
TRBV4-2,CASSPRHPGSYEQYF
TRBV2,CASSPHLTEAFF
TRBV12-3/TRBV12-4,CASSLKVDTEAFF
TRBV6-5,CASSEAGTSTEKLFF
TRBV10-3,CAISESRDGYTF
TRBV29-1,CSVRRDSRGYTF
TRBV15,CATSRDLGQGSYEQYF
TRBV9,CASRRRNSDTQYF
TRBV7-3,CASSQQPGQKSTDTQYF
TRBV7-8,CASSFHQGRGGSPLHF
TRBV15,CATSSIGVQPQHF
TRBV7-9,CANSLVPLSYEQYF
TRBV11-1,CASSLRQAAYNEQFF
TRBV15,CATSYTGGLSTDTQYF
TRBV29-1,CSVGASDQPQHF
TRBV20-1,CSARTTTGPEQYF
TRBV7-3,CASSYLGMGTYEQYF
TRBV9,CASSTGMNYGYTF
TRBV7-2,CASSPADQLFSGYTF
TRBV27,CASSYRGVGTSAGQYF
TRBV2,CASSEDRVAGNTIYF
TRBV10-3,CAISEASGGTYEQYF
TRBV11-1,CASSLDRAGSLEQYF
TRBV20-1,CSARDRASTDTQYF
TRBV5-1,CASRKTGNKNYGYTF
TRBV7-9,CASSFTAGQPQHF
TRBV6-6,CASTPTGMSNQPQHF
TRBV9,CASSEIDTSLRQYF
TRBV30,CAWSLDRAHEQYF
TRBV2,CARDPVAETQYF
TRBV29-1,CSVVPGSSQYF
TRBV27,CASRATGVNSPLHF